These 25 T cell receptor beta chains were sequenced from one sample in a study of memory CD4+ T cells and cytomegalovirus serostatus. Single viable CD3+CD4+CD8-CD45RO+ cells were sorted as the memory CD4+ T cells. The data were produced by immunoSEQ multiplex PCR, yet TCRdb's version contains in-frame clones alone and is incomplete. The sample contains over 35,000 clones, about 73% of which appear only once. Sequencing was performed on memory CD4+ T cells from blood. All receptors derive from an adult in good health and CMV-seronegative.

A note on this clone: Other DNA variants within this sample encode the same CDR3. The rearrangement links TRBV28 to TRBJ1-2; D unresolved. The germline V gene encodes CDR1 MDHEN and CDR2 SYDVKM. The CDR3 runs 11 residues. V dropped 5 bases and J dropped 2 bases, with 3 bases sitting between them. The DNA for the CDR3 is TGTGCCAGCAGTATAAACTATGGCTACACCTTC. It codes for CASSINYGYTF.

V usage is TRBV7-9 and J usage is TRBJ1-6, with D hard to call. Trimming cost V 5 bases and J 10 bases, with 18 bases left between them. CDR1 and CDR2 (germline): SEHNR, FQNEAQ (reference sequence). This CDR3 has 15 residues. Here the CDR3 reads CASSPRGGRESPLHF. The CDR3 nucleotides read TGTGCCAGCAGCCCCCGGGGAGGGCGGGAATCACCCCTCCACTTT.

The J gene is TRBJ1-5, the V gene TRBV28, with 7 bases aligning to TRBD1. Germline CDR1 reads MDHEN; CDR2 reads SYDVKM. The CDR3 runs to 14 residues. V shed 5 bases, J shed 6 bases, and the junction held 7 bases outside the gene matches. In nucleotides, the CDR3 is TGTGCCAGCAGTCGTCGACAGGGCCGTCAGCCCCAGCATTTT. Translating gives CASSRRQGRQPQHF.

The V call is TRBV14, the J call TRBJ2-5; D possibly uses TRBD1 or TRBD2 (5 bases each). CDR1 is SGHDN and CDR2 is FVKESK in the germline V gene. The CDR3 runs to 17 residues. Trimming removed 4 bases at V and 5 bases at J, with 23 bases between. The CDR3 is CASSPGTRGRQRETQYF. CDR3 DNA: TGTGCCAGCAGCCCAGGGACCCGTGGCAGGCAACGGGAGACCCAGTACTTC. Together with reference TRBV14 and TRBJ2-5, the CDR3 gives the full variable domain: EAGVTQFPSHSVIEKGQTVTLRCDPISGHDNLYWYRRVMGKEIKFLLHFVKESKQDESGMPNNRFLAERTGGTYSTLKVQPAELEDSGVYFCASSPGTRGRQRETQYFGPGTRLLVL.

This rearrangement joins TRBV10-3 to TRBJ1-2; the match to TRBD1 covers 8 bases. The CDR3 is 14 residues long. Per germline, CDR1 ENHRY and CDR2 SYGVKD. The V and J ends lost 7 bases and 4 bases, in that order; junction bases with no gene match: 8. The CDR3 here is CAITRGQGLYGYTF. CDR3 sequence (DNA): TGTGCCATCACTAGAGGACAGGGCCTCTATGGCTACACCTTC.

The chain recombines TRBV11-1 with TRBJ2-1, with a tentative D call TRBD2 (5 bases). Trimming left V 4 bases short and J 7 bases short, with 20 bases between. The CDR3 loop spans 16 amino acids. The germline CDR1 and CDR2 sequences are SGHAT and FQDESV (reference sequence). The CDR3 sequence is CASSSAPYGPGNEQFF. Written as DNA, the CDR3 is TGTGCCAGCAGCTCCGCACCTTATGGGCCGGGGAATGAGCAGTTCTTC.

The DNA of the CDR3 is TGTGCCAGCAGCTCCATTAAGGCCCGGGACATCACAGATACGCAGTATTTT. It yields the protein CASSSIKARDITDTQYF. This chain joins TRBV5-6 and TRBJ2-3, with a tentative D call TRBD1 (6 bases). There are 17 residues in the CDR3. Per the germline V gene, CDR1 is SGHDT and CDR2 is YYEEEE. The ends were cut back, 3 bases at V and 2 bases at J, with 19 bases in the middle.

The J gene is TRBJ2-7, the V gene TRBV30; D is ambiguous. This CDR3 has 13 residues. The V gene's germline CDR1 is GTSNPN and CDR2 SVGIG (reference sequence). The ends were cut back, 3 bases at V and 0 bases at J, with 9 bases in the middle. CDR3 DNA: TGTGCCTGGAGAGGGTACCTCTCCTACGAGCAGTACTTC. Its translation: CAWRGYLSYEQYF.

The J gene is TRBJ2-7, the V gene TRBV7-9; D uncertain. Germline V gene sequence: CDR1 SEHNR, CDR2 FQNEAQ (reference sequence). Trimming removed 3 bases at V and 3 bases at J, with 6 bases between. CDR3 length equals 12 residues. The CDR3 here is CASSFGDYEQYF. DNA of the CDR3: TGTGCCAGCAGCTTCGGCGACTACGAGCAGTACTTC.

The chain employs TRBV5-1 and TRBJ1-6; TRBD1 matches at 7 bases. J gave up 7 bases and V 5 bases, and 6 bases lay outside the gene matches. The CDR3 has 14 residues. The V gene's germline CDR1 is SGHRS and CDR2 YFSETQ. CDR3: CASRTGSGNSPLHF. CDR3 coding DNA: TGCGCCAGCAGGACAGGGTCTGGGAATTCACCCCTCCACTTT.

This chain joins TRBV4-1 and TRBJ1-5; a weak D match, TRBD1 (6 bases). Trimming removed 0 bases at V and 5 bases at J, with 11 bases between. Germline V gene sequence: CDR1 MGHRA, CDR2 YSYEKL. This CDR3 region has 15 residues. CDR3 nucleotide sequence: TGCGCCAGCAGCCAAGAAGGGGGGGAAGATCAGCCCCAGCATTTT. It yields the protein CASSQEGGEDQPQHF.

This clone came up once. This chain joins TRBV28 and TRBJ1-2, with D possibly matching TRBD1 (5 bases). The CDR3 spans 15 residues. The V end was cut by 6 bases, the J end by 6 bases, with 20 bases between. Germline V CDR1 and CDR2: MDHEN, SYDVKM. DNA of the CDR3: TGTGCCAGCAGGGATGCGGGGGGTACCGTTAATGGCTACACCTTC. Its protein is CASRDAGGTVNGYTF.

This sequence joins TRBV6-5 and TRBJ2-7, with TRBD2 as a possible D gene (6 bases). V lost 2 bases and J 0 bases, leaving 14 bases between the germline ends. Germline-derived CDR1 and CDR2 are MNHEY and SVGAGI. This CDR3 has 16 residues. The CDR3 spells CASSYSPGRSSYEQYF. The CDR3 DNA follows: TGTGCCAGCAGTTACAGTCCAGGGAGGAGCTCCTACGAGCAGTACTTC.

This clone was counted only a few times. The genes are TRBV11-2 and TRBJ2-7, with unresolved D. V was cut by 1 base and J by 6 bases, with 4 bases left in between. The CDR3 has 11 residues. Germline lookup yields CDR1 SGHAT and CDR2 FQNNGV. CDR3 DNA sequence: TGTGCCAGCAGCTTAGGGTTCGAGCAGTACTTC. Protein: CASSLGFEQYF.

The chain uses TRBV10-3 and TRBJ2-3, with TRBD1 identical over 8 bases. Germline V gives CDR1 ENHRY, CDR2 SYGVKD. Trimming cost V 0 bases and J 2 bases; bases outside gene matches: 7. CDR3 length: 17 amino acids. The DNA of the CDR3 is TGTGCCATCAGTGAGTCGGTCGGACAGGGCTTCACAGATACGCAGTATTTT. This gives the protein CAISESVGQGFTDTQYF.

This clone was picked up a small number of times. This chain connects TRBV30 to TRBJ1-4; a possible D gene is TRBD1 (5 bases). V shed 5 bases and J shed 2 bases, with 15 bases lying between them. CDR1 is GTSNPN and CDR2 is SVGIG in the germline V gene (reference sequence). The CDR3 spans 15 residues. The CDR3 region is CAWGGGIVTNEKLFF. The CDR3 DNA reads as TGTGCCTGGGGCGGGGGGATTGTGACTAATGAAAAACTGTTTTTT.

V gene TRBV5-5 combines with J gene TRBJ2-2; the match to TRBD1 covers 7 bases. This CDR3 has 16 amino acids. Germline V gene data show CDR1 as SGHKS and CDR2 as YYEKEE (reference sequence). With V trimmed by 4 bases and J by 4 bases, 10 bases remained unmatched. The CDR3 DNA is TGTGCCAGCAGCACGAGCCAGGGACAGACCACCGGGGAGCTGTTTTTT. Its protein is CASSTSQGQTTGELFF. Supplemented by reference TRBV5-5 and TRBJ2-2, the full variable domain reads DAGVTQSPTHLIKTRGQQVTLRCSPISGHKSVSWYQQVLGQGPQFIFQYYEKEERGRGNFPDRFSARQFPNYSSELNVNALLLGDSALYLCASSTSQGQTTGELFFGEGSRLTVL.

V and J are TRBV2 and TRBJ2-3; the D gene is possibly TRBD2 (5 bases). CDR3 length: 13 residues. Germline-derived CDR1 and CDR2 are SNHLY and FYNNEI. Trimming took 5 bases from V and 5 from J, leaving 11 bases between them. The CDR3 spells CASSRLREDTQYF. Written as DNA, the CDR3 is TGTGCCAGCAGTAGACTACGCGAAGATACGCAGTATTTT.

CDR3: CASRSPGGSGTDTQYF. CDR3 nucleotide sequence: TGTGCCAGCAGATCACCGGGGGGGTCGGGCACAGATACGCAGTATTTT. This chain connects TRBV6-6 to TRBJ2-3; 8 positions match TRBD2. The CDR3 is 16 residues long. J lost 1 base, V lost 6 bases, and 9 bases had no gene match. CDR1 is MNHNY, CDR2 SVGAGI, per germline (reference sequence).

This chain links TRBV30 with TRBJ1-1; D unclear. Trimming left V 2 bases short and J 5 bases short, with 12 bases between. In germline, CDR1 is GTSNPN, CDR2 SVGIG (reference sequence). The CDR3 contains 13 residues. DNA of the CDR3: TGTGCCTGGAGTTTGAGAACGAGGACTGAAGCTTTCTTT. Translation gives CAWSLRTRTEAFF.

CDR3 nucleotides: TGTGCCAGCAGTCTCGGGGGGACCGGCGGGACCCAGTACTTC. It yields the protein CASSLGGTGGTQYF. The chain links TRBV28 to TRBJ2-5, with 7 bases aligning to TRBD2. The CDR3 is 14 amino acids. J was trimmed by 7 bases and V by 5 bases; bases with no gene match: 10. In germline, CDR1 is MDHEN, CDR2 SYDVKM.

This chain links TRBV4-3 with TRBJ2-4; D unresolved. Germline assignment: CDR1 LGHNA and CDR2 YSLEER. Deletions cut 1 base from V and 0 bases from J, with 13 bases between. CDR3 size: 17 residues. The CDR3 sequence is CASSQVPGPEAKNIQYF. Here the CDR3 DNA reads TGCGCCAGCAGCCAAGTCCCCGGACCTGAAGCCAAAAACATTCAGTACTTC.

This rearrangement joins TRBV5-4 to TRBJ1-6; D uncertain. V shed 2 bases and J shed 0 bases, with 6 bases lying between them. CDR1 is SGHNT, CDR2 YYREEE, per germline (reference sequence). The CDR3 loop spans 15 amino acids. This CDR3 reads CASSLVSSYNSPLHF. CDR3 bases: TGTGCCAGCAGCTTAGTTAGCTCCTATAATTCACCCCTCCACTTT.

CDR3 in amino acids: CASSLQRNTIYF. The CDR3, as DNA: TGTGCCAGCAGCTTACAGCGGAACACCATATATTTT. The chain uses TRBV7-2 and TRBJ1-3, with D unresolved. The V end lost 2 bases, the J end lost 7 bases, and 6 bases lay between the germline ends. This CDR3 has 12 amino acids. Germline values: CDR1 SGHTA, CDR2 FQGNSA.

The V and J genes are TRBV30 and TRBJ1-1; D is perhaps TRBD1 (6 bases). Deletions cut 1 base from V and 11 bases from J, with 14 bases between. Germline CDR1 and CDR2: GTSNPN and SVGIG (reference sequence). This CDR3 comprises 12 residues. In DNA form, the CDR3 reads TGTGCCTGGAGTGGGGACACGTTTTACGCTTTCTTT. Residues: CAWSGDTFYAFF.